Below are 15 T cell receptor beta chains sequenced from a single sample in a study of neurological immune-mediated disorders. Time point given: longitudinal time-point 2. TCRdb recomputed calls from the 5' RACE reads with MiXCR, one row per CDR3 protein. The data hold tens of thousands of distinct CDR3 sequences, with roughly 9.8% observed a single time. The material sequenced was PBMCs. The receptors were sampled from a man aged 25-45 years in good health.

This chain's CDR3 is CSAPEGFSYEQYF. The CDR3 nucleotides read TGCAGTGCTCCGGAGGGGTTCTCCTACGAGCAGTACTTC. The rearrangement joins TRBV20-1 to TRBJ2-7; maybe TRBD2 (6 bases). Per germline, CDR1 DFQATT and CDR2 SNEGSKA (reference sequence). The CDR3 has 13 residues. The germline V and J ends were trimmed by 5 bases and 0 bases, with 11 bases remaining between them.

This clonotype was counted ten times or more. The chain is built from TRBV10-3 and TRBJ2-7; D may be TRBD1 (6 bases). Germline values: CDR1 ENHRY, CDR2 SYGVKD. Trimming took off 5 bases at V and 2 bases at J, with 16 bases between the two ends. This CDR3 is built from 15 residues. In DNA form, the CDR3 reads TGTGCCATCAGTTCCAGACAGGACAGTGCCTACGAGCAGTACTTC. Its translation: CAISSRQDSAYEQYF.

This clonotype was detected many times. The chain links TRBV11-2 to TRBJ2-5; 11 nucleotides match TRBD2. Germline V lookup: CDR1 SGHAT, CDR2 FQNNGV. Trimming at V came to 2 bases and at J to 4 bases, leaving 3 bases not matched to a gene. CDR3 length: 15 residues. CDR3 protein: CASSLFTSGGETQYF. The CDR3 DNA follows: TGTGCCAGCAGCTTATTCACTAGCGGGGGAGAGACCCAGTACTTC.

In this sample, this clonotype turned up many times. The CDR3 nucleotides read TGTGCCAGCAGCGTAGCCAGGGACTATGGCTACACCTTC. Amino acids: CASSVARDYGYTF. The chain combines TRBV9 with TRBJ1-2, with D possibly matching TRBD1 (5 bases). V lost 0 bases and J lost 3, with 6 bases in between. Germline CDR1 reads SGDLS; CDR2 reads YYNGEE. The CDR3 length is 13 residues.

This clonotype was seen repeatedly, ten times or more. V usage is TRBV27 and J usage is TRBJ1-5, with D hard to call. Germline CDR1 is MNHEY and CDR2 is SMNVEV (reference sequence). Trimming took off 2 bases at V and 3 bases at J, with 2 bases between the two ends. The CDR3 spans 12 residues. As DNA, the CDR3 is TGTGCCAGCAGTTTACCCAATCAGCCCCAGCATTTT. As protein: CASSLPNQPQHF.

This clonotype came up a few times. V usage is TRBV5-1 and J usage is TRBJ2-7; D gene uncertain. Germline V gene data show CDR1 as SGHRS and CDR2 as YFSETQ. The CDR3 has 13 residues. Between the trimmed V and J ends, which lost 0 bases and 0 bases, there was a span of 4 bases. This CDR3 is CASSLGSSYEQYF. CDR3 coding DNA: TGCGCCAGCAGCTTGGGGAGCTCCTACGAGCAGTACTTC.

On this clonotype: A much larger clone sits a single nucleotide away, making a read error possible. The rearrangement uses TRBV6-6 and TRBJ1-1; 7 nucleotides line up with TRBD1. J lost 4 bases, V lost 2 bases, and 4 bases had no gene match. The CDR3 spans 14 residues. Germline CDR1 and CDR2: MNHNY and SVGAGI (reference sequence). In DNA form, the CDR3 reads TGTGCCAGCAGTTACCAGACAGGGTGCACTGAAGCTTTCTTT. This codes for CASSYQTGCTEAFF.

The table lists this clonotype with many counts. The chain is built from TRBV2 and TRBJ2-1, with D hard to call. CDR3 length equals 15 residues. Trimming removed 0 bases from V and 1 base from J, with 7 bases in between. Per the germline V gene, CDR1 is SNHLY and CDR2 is FYNNEI. The CDR3: CASSEAWGSYNEQFF. CDR3 nucleotides: TGTGCCAGCAGTGAAGCGTGGGGTTCCTACAATGAGCAGTTCTTC. The full variable domain, rest sourced from reference TRBV2 and TRBJ2-1, is EPEVTQTPSHQVTQMGQEVILRCVPISNHLYFYWYRQILGQKVEFLVSFYNNEISEKSEIFDDQFSVERPDGSNFTLKIRSTKLEDSAMYFCASSEAWGSYNEQFFGPGTRLTVL.

In its sample, this clonotype was seen many times. V usage is TRBV20-1 and J usage is TRBJ2-1, with a tentative D call TRBD1 (7 bases). This CDR3 comprises 12 residues. The germline gives CDR1 DFQATT, CDR2 SNEGSKA (reference sequence). V lost 1 base to trimming and J lost 10 bases, with 11 bases between them. The CDR3 DNA sequence: TGCAGTGCTAGAGGTCAGGGGGGAGAGCAGTTCTTC. This codes for CSARGQGGEQFF.

The V and J genes are TRBV2 and TRBJ2-7, with 10 bases fitting TRBD2. Germline V gene data show CDR1 as SNHLY and CDR2 as FYNNEI. The CDR3 is 14 residues long. After removal of 5 bases from V and 2 bases from J, the junction contained 3 bases not matched to a gene. The CDR3 nucleotides read TGTGCCAGCAGTTTCCTAGCGGGAGCCTACGAGCAGTACTTC. Amino acids: CASSFLAGAYEQYF.

There are many counts of this clonotype. V gene TRBV7-2 combines with J gene TRBJ2-5, with D perhaps matching TRBD2 (5 bases). Per germline, CDR1 SGHTA and CDR2 FQGNSA. V lost 0 bases and J 7 bases, leaving 15 bases between the germline ends. This CDR3 comprises 15 residues. CDR3 in DNA: TGTGCCAGCAGCTTAGCCCCAGGTGACCGGGGGACCCAGTACTTC. Amino acids: CASSLAPGDRGTQYF.

There are many counts of this clonotype. As DNA, the CDR3 is TGCGCCAGCAGCCTAGGACGGTCCTACGAGCAGTACTTC. It specifies CASSLGRSYEQYF. The genes are TRBV4-1 and TRBJ2-7, with D unclear. This CDR3 has 13 amino acids. The V end was cut by 4 bases, the J end by 1 base, with 8 bases between. Per germline, CDR1 MGHRA and CDR2 YSYEKL.

There are a few counts of this clonotype. The chain joins TRBV15 to TRBJ2-1, with D perhaps given as TRBD1 or TRBD2 (6 bases each). The CDR3 has 14 residues. Germline V CDR1 and CDR2: LNHNV, YYDKDF (reference sequence). The V end lost 5 bases, the J end lost 3 bases, and 11 bases lay between the germline ends. For the CDR3, the DNA is TGTGCCACCAGCGGAGGGGGGATCTACAATGAGCAGTTCTTC. Its translation is CATSGGGIYNEQFF.

This clonotype has a handful of counts. V usage is TRBV6-1 and J usage is TRBJ2-7; the D gene is possibly TRBD1 (6 bases). V lost 5 bases, J lost 0 bases, and 17 bases lay in between. The CDR3 runs 16 residues. Germline-derived CDR1 and CDR2 are MNHNS and SASEGT. The CDR3 region has the DNA TGTGCCAGCAGTAGCTGGACAGTCGCGAGCTCCTACGAGCAGTACTTC. Residues: CASSSWTVASSYEQYF.

In this sample, this clonotype turned up many times. CDR3 region: CASSSGSTDTQYF. Written as DNA, the CDR3 is TGTGCCAGCAGTAGCGGGAGCACAGATACGCAGTATTTT. The V gene is TRBV6-4, the J gene TRBJ2-3, with a tentative D call TRBD2 (6 bases). CDR3 size: 13 residues. Germline-derived CDR1 and CDR2 are MRHNA and SNTAGT. Trimming left V 5 bases short and J 0 bases short, with 6 bases between.